This T cell receptor beta chain was sequenced for a study of cytomegalovirus exposure and HLA in healthy donors. About the study: Later analysis reported that the approximately 120 validation repertoires shared the platform of the approximately 690 first-cohort repertoires. Findings of the study overall: Cytomegalovirus-associated status was assigned to about 180 TCR beta chains.

Sequencing used immunoSEQ multiplex PCR; TCRdb keeps in-frame clones, though not all of them. This sample carries approximately 220,000 clones, around nine tenths of them seen once, and the ten largest clones take 0.8% to 1.2%. Separation from the approximately 690-subject first cohort characterized the approximately 120-subject validation cohort, to which the donors belonged. Losses at the gene ends were 1 base for V and 1 base for J; bases not matched to a gene: 22. From germline, CDR1 is SGHVS and CDR2 FNYEAQ. CDR3 length: 22 amino acids. Points on this clone: What it recognizes is unknown.

The chain has TRBV7-6 and TRBJ1-5; 7 bases are shared with TRBD1. Sequenced: PBMCs. The clonotype was recovered from a woman aged 18-30 years in good health and CMV-seronegative. The CDR3 nucleotides are TGTGCCAGCAGCTTAGTGGTTCCCTTTCGTTGGACAGGAGGCTTGAGCAATCAGCCCCAGCATTTT. It yields the protein CASSLVVPFRWTGGLSNQPQHF.